This T cell receptor beta chain appears in the sequencing data of a study of cytomegalovirus exposure and HLA in healthy donors. Across the study: Most genotyped donors, around four fifths of around 370, had Caucasian-associated genetic ancestry. Study conclusions and caveats: On later analysis, the bulk of CMV-associated TCR beta chains appeared to be HLA-restricted. Associated with HLA alleles at 0.05 false discovery rate in a later analysis were some 18,000 TCR beta sequences. An Asian-associated ancestry cluster reportedly showed fewer N-insertions than the approximately 700-donor mean in a later analysis.

This CDR3 is 16 amino acids long. Unmatched junction bases numbered 8, after V lost 3 bases and J lost 4 bases. CDR1 is LNHDA, CDR2 SQIVND, per germline (reference sequence). Comment on this clone: Its target is unknown.

The primer mix had 60 Vbeta and 13 Jbeta primers. Produced via immunoSEQ multiplex PCR; TCRdb's table is partial and in-frame only. In the table there are 150,000 to 200,000 clones, less than 80% of which are singletons. The sequenced material came from PBMCs. This sequence joins TRBV19 and TRBJ2-2; 7 bases line up with TRBD2. This clonotype originated in a man aged 35-49 years in good health and CMV-seronegative. In DNA, the CDR3 is TGTGCCAGTAGTATGGTGGCGGGAGCGAGCACCGGGGAGCTGTTTTTT. Translated, it gives CASSMVAGASTGELFF.